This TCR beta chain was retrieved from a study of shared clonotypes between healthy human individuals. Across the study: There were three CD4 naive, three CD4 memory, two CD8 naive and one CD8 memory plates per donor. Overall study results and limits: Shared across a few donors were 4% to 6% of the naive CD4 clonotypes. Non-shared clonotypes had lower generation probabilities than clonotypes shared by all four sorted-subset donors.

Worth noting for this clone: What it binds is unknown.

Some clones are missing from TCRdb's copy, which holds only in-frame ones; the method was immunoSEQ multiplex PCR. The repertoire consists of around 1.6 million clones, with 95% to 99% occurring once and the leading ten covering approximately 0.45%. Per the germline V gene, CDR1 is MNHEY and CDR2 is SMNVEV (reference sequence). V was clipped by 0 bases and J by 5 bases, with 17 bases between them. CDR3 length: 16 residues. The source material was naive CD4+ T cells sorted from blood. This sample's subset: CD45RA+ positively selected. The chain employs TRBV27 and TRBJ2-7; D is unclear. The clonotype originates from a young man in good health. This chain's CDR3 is CASSLSIGPHGDEQYF. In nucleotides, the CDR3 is TGTGCCAGCAGTTTATCCATCGGGCCCCACGGCGACGAGCAGTACTTC.